The entry that follows covers one T cell receptor beta chain sequence. Its specificity is unknown. In the authors' workflow: Filtering differed, since immunoSEQ gave only junction sequences and no quality scores. Assay used: immunoSEQ multiplex PCR; TCRdb lists only in-frame clones, some missing. D and trimming come from the DNA, and the V and J calls and clone size come from that table. The sample consists of 550,000 to 700,000 clones, approximately 73% of them appearing once. The sample originates from a study of shared clonotypes between healthy human individuals. Study results and limitations: Naive subsets usually exceeded memory subsets in estimated richness.

Per the germline V gene, CDR1 is SGHRS and CDR2 is YFSETQ. V gave up 0 bases and J gave up 8 bases, with 11 bases separating them. The CDR3 has 13 amino acids. The chain combines TRBV5-1 with TRBJ1-1; tentatively, D is TRBD1 (5 bases). This clonotype originated in a woman in her 30s in good health. Sequencing used memory CD4+ T cells sorted from blood. The subset: CD45RA-negative fraction. CDR3 loop: CASSLGQQKEAFF. The CDR3 DNA reads TGCGCCAGCAGCTTGGGACAGCAGAAAGAAGCTTTCTTT.